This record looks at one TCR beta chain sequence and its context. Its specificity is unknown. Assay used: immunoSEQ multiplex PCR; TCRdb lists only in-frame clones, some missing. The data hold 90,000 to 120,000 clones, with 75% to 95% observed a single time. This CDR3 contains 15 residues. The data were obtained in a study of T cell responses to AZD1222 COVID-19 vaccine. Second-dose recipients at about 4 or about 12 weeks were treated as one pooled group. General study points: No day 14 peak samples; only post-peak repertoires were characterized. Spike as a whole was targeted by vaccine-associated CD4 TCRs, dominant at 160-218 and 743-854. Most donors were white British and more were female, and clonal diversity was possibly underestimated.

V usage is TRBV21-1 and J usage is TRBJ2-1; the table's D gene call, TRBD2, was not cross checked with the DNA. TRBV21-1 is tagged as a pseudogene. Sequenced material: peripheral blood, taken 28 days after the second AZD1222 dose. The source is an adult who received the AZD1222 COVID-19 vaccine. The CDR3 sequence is CASNPLASQRDEQFF. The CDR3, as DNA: TGTGCCAGCAACCCACTAGCGTCCCAAAGAGATGAGCAGTTCTTC.